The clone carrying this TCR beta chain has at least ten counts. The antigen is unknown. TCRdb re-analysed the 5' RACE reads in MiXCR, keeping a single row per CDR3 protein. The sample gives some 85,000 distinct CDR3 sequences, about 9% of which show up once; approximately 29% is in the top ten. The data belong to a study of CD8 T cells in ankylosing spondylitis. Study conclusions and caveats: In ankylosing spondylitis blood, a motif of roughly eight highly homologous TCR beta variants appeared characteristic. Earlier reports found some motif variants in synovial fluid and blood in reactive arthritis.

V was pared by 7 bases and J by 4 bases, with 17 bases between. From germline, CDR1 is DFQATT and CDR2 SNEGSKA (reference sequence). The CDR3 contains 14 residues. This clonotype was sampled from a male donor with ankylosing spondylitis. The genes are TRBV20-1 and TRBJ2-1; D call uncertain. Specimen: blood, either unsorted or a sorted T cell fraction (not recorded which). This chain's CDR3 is CSVPTPENYNEQFF. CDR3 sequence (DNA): TGCAGTGTCCCGACTCCCGAGAATTACAATGAGCAGTTCTTC.